The 21 T cell receptor beta chains reported below all come from one sample, sequenced in a study of patients and donors after allogeneic stem cell transplantation. Each CDR3 protein is one row after TCRdb ran MiXCR on the RT-PCR reads. The table includes 400,000 to 450,000 distinct CDR3 sequences, about a sixth detected once. Sequencing was done on a sample of blood, either unsorted or a sorted T cell fraction (not recorded which). Receptors were obtained from a human donor who was either an allogeneic HSCT recipient or a stem cell or donor lymphocyte infusion donor (not recorded which). It is not recorded whose cells these are; they may come from a transplant donor.

V usage is TRBV6-1 and J usage is TRBJ1-2, with a weak D call TRBD1 (5 bases). Trimming removed 7 bases from V and 8 bases from J, with 29 bases in between. The length of the CDR3 is 17 residues. CDR1 is MNHNS and CDR2 is SASEGT in the germline V gene. CDR3 DNA: TGTGCCAGCACCACCGGGCACAGGAAAAGAGAGTCGGGAGGCTACACCTTC. It encodes CASTTGHRKRESGGYTF.

This chain uses TRBV20-1 with TRBJ2-1, with D possibly TRBD2 on 6 matching bases. The CDR3 covers 14 residues. The V gene lost 3 bases and the J gene lost 5 bases, with 14 bases spanning the gap. Germline V gene data show CDR1 as DFQATT and CDR2 as SNEGSKA (reference sequence). The CDR3 sequence: CSARFVEGNNEQFF. The CDR3, as DNA: TGCAGTGCTAGGTTCGTGGAGGGGAACAATGAGCAGTTCTTC.

This clonotype was seen more than once but under ten times. The rearrangement joins TRBV7-9 to TRBJ2-3; 12 bases line up with TRBD2. The V segment lost 2 bases and the J segment 4 bases; nucleotides outside the gene matches: 4. Germline V gene lookup returns CDR1 SEHNR and CDR2 FQNEAQ (reference sequence). The CDR3 spans 16 residues. The CDR3 is CASSLPLAGGPDTQYF. The CDR3 DNA follows: TGTGCCAGCAGCTTACCACTAGCGGGGGGACCAGATACGCAGTATTTT.

This clonotype was counted ten times or more. The chain recombines TRBV12-3 or TRBV12-4 with TRBJ2-4; a possible D gene is TRBD2 (6 bases). The germline V and J ends were trimmed by 3 bases and 9 bases, with 18 bases remaining between them. This CDR3 comprises 15 residues. DNA of the CDR3: TGTGCCAGCAGTTTGCGGGTCCCGGGAGTGGGCATTCAGTACTTC. It translates to CASSLRVPGVGIQYF.

The V gene is TRBV19, the J gene TRBJ1-1, with a weak D call TRBD1 (5 bases). This CDR3 spans 9 amino acids. CDR1 and CDR2 from the germline V gene are LNHDA and SQIVND (reference sequence). This CDR3 is CTWGTEAFF. The CDR3 coding sequence is TGTACCTGGGGGACTGAAGCTTTCTTT.

This clonotype turned up a few times. V gene TRBV30 combines with J gene TRBJ2-6; D ambiguous. The CDR3 consists of 14 residues. Per germline, CDR1 GTSNPN and CDR2 SVGIG (reference sequence). Trimming took off 1 base at V and 4 bases at J, with 8 bases between the two ends. The CDR3 sequence: CAWSDGSGANVLTF. The CDR3 coding sequence is TGTGCCTGGAGTGACGGCTCCGGGGCCAACGTCCTGACTTTC.

There are many counts of this clonotype. The chain recombines TRBV12-3 or TRBV12-4 with TRBJ1-1; D call uncertain. V gave up 6 bases and J gave up 10 bases, with 15 bases separating them. The CDR3 is 12 residues long. CDR3 DNA: TGTGCCAGCAGCTACGCGGCTCGTCGAGCTTTCTTT. It encodes CASSYAARRAFF.

This clonotype has only a few counts. V is TRBV7-9 and J is TRBJ1-2, with TRBD1 matching 12 bases. The CDR3 totals 16 residues. Unmatched junction bases numbered 10, after V lost 5 bases and J lost 6 bases. Germline V lookup: CDR1 SEHNR, CDR2 FQNEAQ (reference sequence). The CDR3 DNA follows: TGTGCCAGCAGCCCCGGGACAGGGGGCCGTGAGGATGGCTACACCTTC. It specifies CASSPGTGGREDGYTF.

There are many counts of this clonotype. The J gene is TRBJ2-1, the V gene TRBV20-1, with 9 bases aligning to TRBD2. The CDR3 has 15 residues. With V trimmed by 7 bases and J by 2 bases, 9 bases remained unmatched. CDR1 and CDR2 (germline): DFQATT, SNEGSKA (reference sequence). Written as DNA, the CDR3 is TGCAGTGTCCCGCCGGCGGGGGGGGCCTACAATGAGCAGTTCTTC. This encodes CSVPPAGGAYNEQFF.

The chain carries TRBV12-3 or TRBV12-4 and TRBJ2-2, with D uncertain. Trimming took 7 bases from V and 2 from J, leaving 11 bases between them. The CDR3 length is 14 residues. DNA for the CDR3: TGTGCCAGCACGGGCGTCGCAAACACCGGGGAGCTGTTTTTT. Protein: CASTGVANTGELFF.

This sequence joins TRBV7-3 and TRBJ2-7; 7 positions match TRBD1. The V and J ends lost 5 bases and 0 bases, in that order; junction bases with no gene match: 10. This CDR3 is 16 amino acids long. Germline V gene sequence: CDR1 SGHTA, CDR2 FQGTGA. CDR3 sequence reads: CASSNPRDRASYEQYF. The CDR3 DNA follows: TGTGCCAGCAGCAACCCCCGGGACAGAGCCTCCTACGAGCAGTACTTC.

The V call is TRBV5-1, the J call TRBJ2-2, with D perhaps matching TRBD1 or TRBD2 (5 bases each). The germline gives CDR1 SGHRS, CDR2 YFSETQ. V was pared by 3 bases and J by 2 bases, with 17 bases between. The CDR3 extends over 17 amino acids. The CDR3 coding sequence is TGCGCCAGCAGCTCCTACCCCGGGGCAGATAACACCGGGGAGCTGTTTTTT. This sequence encodes CASSSYPGADNTGELFF.

This clonotype was seen many times. CDR3 sequence reads: CASSFRGTTEAFF. For the CDR3, the DNA is TGTGCCAGCAGTTTTAGGGGCACCACTGAAGCTTTCTTT. The chain is built from TRBV27 and TRBJ1-1; maybe TRBD1 (5 bases). This CDR3 contains 13 residues. Trimming took off 3 bases at V and 4 bases at J, with 9 bases between the two ends. Per the germline V gene, CDR1 is MNHEY and CDR2 is SMNVEV (reference sequence).

This clonotype has at least ten counts. This sequence joins TRBV29-1 and TRBJ1-1; the D gene is possibly TRBD1 (5 bases). Trimming cost V 7 bases and J 9 bases, with 12 bases left between them. This CDR3 is 10 amino acids long. Looked up from germline, CDR1 is SQVTM and CDR2 is ANQGSEA. CDR3 DNA: TGCAGCGCCCGGGACGCCCAAGCTTTCTTT. Protein sequence: CSARDAQAFF.

This clonotype was recorded a few times. This chain joins TRBV7-6 and TRBJ2-7; D is perhaps TRBD2 (5 bases). The ends were cut back, 5 bases at V and 7 bases at J, with 15 bases in the middle. CDR1 is SGHVS, CDR2 FNYEAQ, per germline. The CDR3 extends over 13 amino acids. CDR3 bases: TGTGCCAGCAGCCTAGAGCGGACTGGAGAGCAGTACTTC. Residues: CASSLERTGEQYF. Full variable domain (remainder filled in from reference TRBV7-6 and TRBJ2-7): GAGVSQSPRYKVTKRGQDVALRCDPISGHVSLYWYRQALGQGPEFLTYFNYEAQQDKSGLPNDRFSAERPEGSISTLTIQRTEQRDSAMYRCASSLERTGEQYFGPGTRLTVT.

The sample holds a few counts of this clonotype. The V and J genes are TRBV15 and TRBJ2-3; tentatively, D is TRBD2 (5 bases). The CDR3 runs to 13 residues. Germline V lookup: CDR1 LNHNV, CDR2 YYDKDF (reference sequence). Between the trimmed V and J ends, which lost 0 bases and 6 bases, there was a span of 7 bases. Here the CDR3 DNA reads TGTGCCACCAGCAGAGAGCCGGGGGATACGCAGTATTTT. This encodes CATSREPGDTQYF.

This clonotype has just a few counts. The chain employs TRBV6-1 and TRBJ2-2; no clear D gene. CDR3 length: 15 residues. Per the germline V gene, CDR1 is MNHNS and CDR2 is SASEGT. Between the trimmed V and J ends, which lost 5 bases and 0 bases, there was a span of 10 bases. In DNA, the CDR3 is TGTGCCAGCAGTAGAAGGCCCGCGAACACCGGGGAGCTGTTTTTT. Translated, it gives CASSRRPANTGELFF.

V and J are TRBV13 and TRBJ2-2, with 7 bases lining up with TRBD2. CDR1 and CDR2 from the germline V gene are PRHDT and FYEKMQ (reference sequence). V was clipped by 7 bases and J by 1 base; unmatched bases: 9. The CDR3 loop spans 16 amino acids. The chain's CDR3 is CASKGWEGLNTGELFF. The CDR3 DNA follows: TGTGCCAGCAAGGGGTGGGAGGGCCTGAACACCGGGGAGCTGTTTTTT.

This clonotype was seen more than once but under ten times. The chain couples TRBV4-3 to TRBJ2-7, with 9 nucleotides matching TRBD2. The CDR3 is 15 amino acids. Germline assignment: CDR1 LGHNA and CDR2 YSLEER. The V segment lost 0 bases and the J segment 5 bases; nucleotides outside the gene matches: 5. The CDR3 DNA reads TGCGCCAGCAGCCAAGATGGTAGCGGGGGCGACGAGCAGTACTTC. Protein product: CASSQDGSGGDEQYF.

The table lists this clonotype with a few counts. V usage is TRBV5-1 and J usage is TRBJ1-1, with unresolved D. Germline CDR1 and CDR2: SGHRS and YFSETQ. This CDR3 spans 13 amino acids. V dropped 4 bases and J dropped 1 base, with 8 bases sitting between them. The CDR3 here is CASSQNPNTEAFF. In nucleotides, the CDR3 is TGCGCCAGCAGCCAAAACCCGAACACTGAAGCTTTCTTT.

Only a few counts were recorded for this clonotype. J is TRBJ1-1 and V is TRBV9; 9 bases agree with TRBD1. Trimming at V came to 2 bases and at J to 1 base, leaving 3 bases not matched to a gene. CDR3 length: 15 amino acids. Germline CDR1 reads SGDLS; CDR2 reads YYNGEE. In DNA, the CDR3 is TGTGCCAGCAGCGTCGACAGGGGGGGGAACACTGAAGCTTTCTTT. Translated, it gives CASSVDRGGNTEAFF.